This T cell receptor beta chain is from a study of cytomegalovirus exposure and HLA in healthy donors. About the research overall: The same platform as the roughly 630 first-cohort repertoires was used for the 100 to 150 validation repertoires, a later analysis reported.

Only in-frame clones appear in the TCRdb table, and some are missing; sequencing was by immunoSEQ multiplex PCR. Altogether 90,000 or so clones are present, 96% being singletons, with the ten largest covering roughly 0.82%. Study-wide results and limits: The study put under 200 TCR beta chains on its list as cytomegalovirus-associated. Three of the chains that were CMV-associated were confirmed in vitro to be specific for CMV antigens.

Germline assignment: CDR1 GTSNPN and CDR2 SVGIG (reference sequence). Trimming took 2 bases from V and 1 from J, leaving 5 bases between them. The CDR3 contains 12 residues. Comment on this clone: Its specificity is not known.

The receptor's source is a man between 18 and 35 years old in good health and CMV-seronegative. The sample consisted of PBMCs. The chain couples TRBV30 to TRBJ1-2; D is uncertain. The CDR3 bases are TGTGCCTGGAGTCGGGTTAACTATGGCTACACCTTC. Protein product: CAWSRVNYGYTF.